This T cell receptor (beta chain) was identified in a study of T-cell reconstitution after alpha-beta-depleted transplantation in children. This sample's TCRbeta library carried unique molecular identifier barcodes. TCRdb called the PCR reads again in MiXCR, with one record for every CDR3 protein. Found here are 250,000 to 300,000 distinct CDR3 sequences, 9.9% of them singletons; the top ten hold about a tenth. The starting material was PBMCs from the stem cell graft donor, obtained from the stem cell graft. The receptor comes from a human donor who donated a stem cell graft to a child with SCID.

The CDR3 here is CASSVSPPQGALREKLFF. The CDR3 DNA sequence: TGTGCCAGCAGCGTATCCCCTCCTCAGGGGGCCTTAAGGGAAAAACTGTTTTTT. The chain links TRBV11-1 to TRBJ1-4, with 8 bases identical to TRBD1. V was clipped by 5 bases and J by 8 bases; unmatched bases: 19. Germline CDR1 is SGHAT and CDR2 is FQDESV (reference sequence). This CDR3 is built from 18 residues.